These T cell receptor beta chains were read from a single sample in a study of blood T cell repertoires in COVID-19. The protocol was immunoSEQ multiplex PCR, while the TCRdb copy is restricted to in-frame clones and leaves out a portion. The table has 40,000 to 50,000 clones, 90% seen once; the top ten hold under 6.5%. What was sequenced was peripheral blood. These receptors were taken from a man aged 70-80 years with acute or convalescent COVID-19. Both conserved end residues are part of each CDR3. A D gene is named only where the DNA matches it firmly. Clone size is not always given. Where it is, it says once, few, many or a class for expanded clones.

CDR3 protein: CASSQFSGGFSYEQYF
CDR3 DNA: TGCGCCAGCAGCCAGTTTAGCGGGGGTTTCTCCTACGAGCAGTACTTC
clone size: NA
J gene: TRBJ2-7
V gene: TRBV4-3
D gene: TRBD2

CDR3 protein: CASSLYFLGGNTGELFF
CDR3 DNA: TGTGCCAGCAGCTTATACTTTTTAGGGGGAAACACCGGGGAGCTGTTTTTT
clone size: NA
J gene: TRBJ2-2
V gene: TRBV7-2
D gene: NA

CDR3 protein: CASGLVRISDSPLHF
CDR3 DNA: TGTGCTAGTGGTTTGGTGCGTATTAGCGATTCACCCCTCCACTTT
clone size: NA
J gene: TRBJ1-6
V gene: TRBV12-5
D gene: NA

CDR3 protein: CASSQDEGTEAFF
CDR3 DNA: TGCGCCAGCAGCCAAGATGAGGGTACTGAAGCTTTCTTT
clone size: NA
J gene: TRBJ1-1
V gene: TRBV4-3
D gene: NA

CDR3 protein: CASSRSGYRGSPLHF
CDR3 DNA: TGTGCCAGCAGCAGATCAGGGTATAGAGGTTCACCCCTCCACTTT
clone size: NA
J gene: TRBJ1-6
V gene: TRBV21-1
D gene: NA

CDR3 protein: CASIKPGGNTEAFF
CDR3 DNA: TGTGCCAGCATTAAACCAGGGGGGAACACTGAAGCTTTCTTT
clone size: NA
J gene: TRBJ1-1
V gene: TRBV3-1/TRBV3-2
D gene: TRBD1

CDR3 protein: CASSLDRDGGNTIYF
CDR3 DNA: TGCGCCAGCAGCCTCGACAGGGATGGAGGAAACACCATATATTTT
clone size: NA
J gene: TRBJ1-3
V gene: TRBV4-3
D gene: TRBD1

CDR3 protein: CAWSPGQGAQATQHF
CDR3 DNA: TGTGCCTGGAGCCCGGGACAGGGGGCGCAGGCGACCCAGCATTTT
clone size: NA
J gene: TRBJ1-5
V gene: TRBV30
D gene: TRBD1

CDR3 protein: CASSQQGDNSPLHF
CDR3 DNA: TGTGCCAGCAGCCAACAGGGGGACAATTCACCCCTCCACTTT
clone size: NA
J gene: TRBJ1-6
V gene: TRBV3-1/TRBV3-2
D gene: TRBD1

CDR3 protein: CASRNSANEKLFF
CDR3 DNA: TGTGCCAGCAGAAACTCCGCTAATGAAAAACTGTTTTTT
clone size: few
J gene: TRBJ1-4
V gene: TRBV28
D gene: NA

CDR3 protein: CASSAGGALQPLHF
CDR3 DNA: TGTGCCAGCAGCGCGGGAGGGGCCCTGCAGCCTCTCCACTTT
clone size: NA
J gene: TRBJ1-6
V gene: TRBV27
D gene: NA

CDR3 protein: CASSLRGDNSPLHF
CDR3 DNA: TGTGCCAGCAGCTTAAGAGGTGATAATTCACCCCTCCACTTT
clone size: NA
J gene: TRBJ1-6
V gene: TRBV7-3
D gene: NA

CDR3 protein: CAISESGQLATNEKLFF
CDR3 DNA: TGTGCCATCAGTGAGTCGGGCCAGCTTGCGACTAATGAAAAACTGTTTTTT
clone size: NA
J gene: TRBJ1-4
V gene: TRBV10-3
D gene: NA

CDR3 protein: CATSRGQGQWQYF
CDR3 DNA: TGTGCCACCAGCAGAGGACAGGGCCAGTGGCAGTACTTC
clone size: NA
J gene: TRBJ2-7
V gene: TRBV15
D gene: TRBD1

CDR3 protein: CASSGRDSATDTQYF
CDR3 DNA: TGTGCCAGCAGCGGCCGGGACTCGGCCACAGATACGCAGTATTTT
clone size: NA
J gene: TRBJ2-3
V gene: TRBV4-2
D gene: NA

CDR3 protein: CASSGGGGQIRQFF
CDR3 DNA: TGTGCCAGTAGTGGCGGGGGGGGGCAAATCCGGCAGTTCTTC
clone size: NA
J gene: TRBJ2-1
V gene: TRBV19
D gene: TRBD2

CDR3 protein: CATSRQGAPYNEQFF
CDR3 DNA: TGTGCCACCAGCAGACAAGGGGCCCCCTACAATGAGCAGTTCTTC
clone size: once
J gene: TRBJ2-1
V gene: TRBV15
D gene: NA

CDR3 protein: CASSLSGSYEQYF
CDR3 DNA: TGTGCCAGCAGCTTATCCGGGTCCTACGAGCAGTACTTC
clone size: NA
J gene: TRBJ2-7
V gene: TRBV7-2
D gene: NA

CDR3 protein: CSVIGDRVEAFF
CDR3 DNA: TGCAGCGTTATTGGGGACAGGGTTGAAGCTTTCTTT
clone size: NA
J gene: TRBJ1-1
V gene: TRBV29-1
D gene: TRBD1

CDR3 protein: CASSETSSYNSPLHF
CDR3 DNA: TGTGCCAGCAGTGAAACGAGCTCCTATAATTCACCCCTCCACTTT
clone size: NA
J gene: TRBJ1-6
V gene: TRBV2
D gene: NA

CDR3 protein: CASSSIAGLSYNEQFF
CDR3 DNA: TGTGCCAGCAGTTCGATAGCGGGCCTCTCCTACAATGAGCAGTTCTTC
clone size: NA
J gene: TRBJ2-1
V gene: TRBV6-5
D gene: TRBD2

CDR3 protein: CASSRTGAPYEQYF
CDR3 DNA: TGTGCCAGTAGTAGAACAGGGGCCCCTTACGAGCAGTACTTC
clone size: NA
J gene: TRBJ2-7
V gene: TRBV19
D gene: TRBD1

CDR3 protein: CASSLTFPDRPNQPQHF
CDR3 DNA: TGTGCCAGCAGTTTAACTTTCCCTGACAGGCCAAATCAGCCCCAGCATTTT
clone size: NA
J gene: TRBJ1-5
V gene: TRBV27
D gene: NA

CDR3 protein: CASSLALGQGTGYTF
CDR3 DNA: TGTGCCAGCAGCTTGGCTTTGGGACAGGGGACTGGCTACACCTTC
clone size: NA
J gene: TRBJ1-2
V gene: TRBV5-4
D gene: TRBD1

CDR3 protein: CASSRDSLSSAEAFF
CDR3 DNA: TGTGCCAGCAGCCGGGACTCTCTCTCTAGCGCTGAAGCTTTCTTT
clone size: NA
J gene: TRBJ1-1
V gene: TRBV6-6
D gene: NA

CDR3 protein: CASSLTNLGQGEMGYEQYF
CDR3 DNA: TGCGCCAGCAGCTTGACTAACTTAGGACAGGGGGAGATGGGCTACGAGCAGTACTTC
clone size: NA
J gene: TRBJ2-7
V gene: TRBV5-1
D gene: TRBD1

CDR3 protein: CASSIRQNSNEQYF
CDR3 DNA: TGTGCCAGTAGTATCAGGCAGAATTCCAACGAGCAGTACTTC
clone size: once
J gene: TRBJ2-7
V gene: TRBV19
D gene: NA

CDR3 protein: CASRTSGTGHGYTF
CDR3 DNA: TGTGCCAGCAGAACCTCCGGGACAGGGCACGGCTACACCTTC
clone size: NA
J gene: TRBJ1-2
V gene: TRBV27
D gene: TRBD1

CDR3 protein: CASRKGVLETQYF
CDR3 DNA: TGTGCCAGTCGAAAGGGGGTATTGGAGACCCAGTACTTC
clone size: NA
J gene: TRBJ2-5
V gene: TRBV27
D gene: NA

CDR3 protein: CASRKTGSNQPQHF
CDR3 DNA: TGTGCCAGCAGAAAGACAGGGAGCAATCAGCCCCAGCATTTT
clone size: NA
J gene: TRBJ1-5
V gene: TRBV6-5
D gene: TRBD1

CDR3 protein: CASSLYGGRDEKLFF
CDR3 DNA: TGTGCCAGCAGTTTATATGGCGGTCGGGATGAAAAACTGTTTTTT
clone size: NA
J gene: TRBJ1-4
V gene: TRBV27
D gene: NA

CDR3 protein: CASSGQGLPPLHF
CDR3 DNA: TGTGCCAGCAGCGGACAGGGGTTGCCACCCCTCCACTTT
clone size: NA
J gene: TRBJ1-6
V gene: TRBV14
D gene: TRBD1

CDR3 protein: CASSESVPTTPANYGYTF
CDR3 DNA: TGCGCCAGCAGTGAGTCGGTACCTACTACCCCAGCTAACTATGGCTACACCTTC
clone size: NA
J gene: TRBJ1-2
V gene: TRBV10-1
D gene: NA

CDR3 protein: CASSFNPRTGRTEAFF
CDR3 DNA: TGCGCCAGCAGCTTTAACCCTCGGACAGGGCGAACTGAAGCTTTCTTT
clone size: NA
J gene: TRBJ1-1
V gene: TRBV5-1
D gene: TRBD1

CDR3 protein: CATSDNKGGPLHF
CDR3 DNA: TGTGCCACCAGTGACAACAAAGGGGGCCCCCTCCACTTT
clone size: NA
J gene: TRBJ1-6
V gene: TRBV24-1
D gene: TRBD1

CDR3 protein: CASSSVEGEGNTIYF
CDR3 DNA: TGTGCCAGCAGCTCAGTGGAGGGTGAAGGAAACACCATATATTTT
clone size: NA
J gene: TRBJ1-3
V gene: TRBV9
D gene: NA

CDR3 protein: CASSFRVGNYGYTF
CDR3 DNA: TGTGCCAGCAGCTTCAGGGTGGGTAACTATGGCTACACCTTC
clone size: NA
J gene: TRBJ1-2
V gene: TRBV27
D gene: NA

CDR3 protein: CASSQVGTGIYEQYF
CDR3 DNA: TGCGCCAGCAGCCAAGTCGGGACAGGGATATACGAGCAGTACTTC
clone size: once
J gene: TRBJ2-7
V gene: TRBV4-3
D gene: TRBD1